This T cell receptor beta chain was captured by sequencing in a study of blood T cell repertoires in COVID-19. The table came from immunoSEQ multiplex PCR; TCRdb's copy has only in-frame clones and leaves some out. The table has 190,000 or so clones, around 82% seen once. There are 12 residues in the CDR3. Germline assignment: CDR1 GTSNPN and CDR2 SVGIG (reference sequence). Trimming left V 3 bases short and J 3 bases short, with 8 bases between. This sequence originates from a middle-aged man with active or convalescent COVID-19. The chain employs TRBV30 and TRBJ1-2, with D unresolved. The sample taken for sequencing was peripheral blood. The CDR3 spells CAWRVADYGYTF. CDR3 coding DNA: TGTGCCTGGAGGGTGGCAGACTATGGCTACACCTTC.